This TCR beta chain was recorded in a study of blood T cell repertoires in COVID-19. Study in general: Samples of COVID-19 (acute and convalescent) were obtained from the United States, Italy and Spain. Sources were T cells, B-cell-depleted T cells, or PBMCs; the material itself was cDNA or gDNA.

Per the original data handling: Amplification from reference gene primers served as the basis for estimated nucleated cell counts. Assay used: immunoSEQ multiplex PCR; TCRdb lists only in-frame clones, some missing. V and J calls plus clone size are reproduced from that table; the DNA served to infer D and trimming. The sample shows around 200,000 clones, almost 90% of them seen only once. The sample taken for sequencing was peripheral blood. The source of this sequence is a man between 18 and 35 years old with active or convalescent COVID-19.

CDR3 sequence: CASSLKHPYEQYF. The CDR3 DNA is TGTGCCAGCAGCCTCAAACATCCCTACGAGCAGTACTTC. The chain couples TRBV7-3 to TRBJ2-7; D is undetermined. Germline values: CDR1 SGHTA, CDR2 FQGTGA. The V end lost 5 bases, the J end lost 2 bases, and 10 bases lay between the germline ends. This CDR3 has 13 amino acids.